A single sample gave rise to the 2 T cell receptor beta chains below, sequenced in a study of cytomegalovirus exposure and HLA in healthy donors. PCR employed 60 Vbeta and 13 Jbeta primers. The assay was immunoSEQ multiplex PCR, and TCRdb's table has in-frame clones only and misses some. The sample holds tens of thousands of clones, under 70% seen once. Sample: PBMCs. Every receptor here comes from a man younger than 40 in good health and CMV-seropositive.

On this clone: Given the absence of the conserved phenylalanine or tryptophan at the CDR3 end, a read error is likely. The chain joins TRBV15 to TRBJ1-2; 10 bases map to TRBD1. V was pared by 0 bases and J by 0 bases, with 1 base of the junction left unmatched. CDR3 length: 16 amino acids. Germline-derived CDR1 and CDR2 are LNHNV and YYDKDF (reference sequence). The chain's CDR3 is CATSRDGQGANYGYTL. CDR3 nucleotides: TGTGCCACCAGCAGAGATGGACAGGGGGCTAACTATGGCTACACCCTC.

V gene TRBV18 combines with J gene TRBJ1-4, with TRBD1 as a possible D gene (6 bases). CDR3 length equals 14 residues. Trimming left V 9 bases short and J 4 bases short, with 15 bases between. Germline CDR1 and CDR2: KGHSH and LQKENI. The CDR3 protein is CASQMTGGNEKLFF. CDR3 nucleotides: TGTGCCAGTCAGATGACAGGCGGTAATGAAAAACTGTTTTTT. The full variable domain, rest sourced from reference TRBV18 and TRBJ1-4, is NAGVMQNPRHLVRRRGQEARLRCSPMKGHSHVYWYRQLPEEGLKFMVYLQKENIIDESGMPKERFSAEFPKEGPSILRIQQVVRGDSAAYFCASQMTGGNEKLFFGSGTQLSVL.